Each of the 31 T cell receptor beta chains below was sequenced from the same sample in a study of blood T cell repertoires in COVID-19. This table comes from immunoSEQ multiplex PCR, and its TCRdb copy is limited to in-frame clones, with some not included. The profile shows over 150,000 clones, around 83% of them singletons. The sequencing sample was made of PBMCs or T cells enriched from blood (not recorded which). The receptor source for this set is a middle-aged man who had recovered from COVID-19.

The rearrangement links TRBV19 to TRBJ2-3; 12 nucleotides agree with TRBD2. The CDR3 loop spans 16 amino acids. Germline CDR1 and CDR2: LNHDA and SQIVND (reference sequence). V shed 3 bases, J shed 2 bases, and the junction held 3 bases outside the gene matches. CDR3 sequence: CASSIRTSGITDTQYF. DNA of the CDR3: TGTGCCAGTAGTATCCGGACTAGCGGGATCACAGATACGCAGTATTTT.

The chain combines TRBV3-1 (or the pseudogene TRBV3-2) with TRBJ1-1, with a tentative D call TRBD1 (5 bases). With 4 bases removed from V and 0 bases from J, the gap between germline ends came to 9 bases. The CDR3 length is 14 residues. Germline CDR1 and CDR2: LGHDT and YNNKEL (reference sequence). The CDR3 DNA is TGTGCCAGCAGCCGTACAGGCGTGAACACTGAAGCTTTCTTT. As protein: CASSRTGVNTEAFF.

The chain carries TRBV18 and TRBJ2-7; the D is unclear. Germline values: CDR1 KGHSH, CDR2 LQKENI. Between the trimmed V and J ends, which lost 0 bases and 2 bases, there was a span of 8 bases. The CDR3 extends over 14 amino acids. Here the CDR3 DNA reads TGTGCCAGCTCACCACCAGCAGGTCCCTACGAGCAGTACTTC. This codes for CASSPPAGPYEQYF.

The chain recombines TRBV27 with TRBJ1-5, with D unclear. Trimming stripped 8 bases from V and 7 bases from J, with 15 bases between. This CDR3 is 13 amino acids long. Germline values: CDR1 MNHEY, CDR2 SMNVEV (reference sequence). CDR3 residues: CASASGEGQPQHF. The CDR3 DNA is TGTGCCAGCGCCTCCGGGGAGGGCCAGCCCCAGCATTTT.

The genes are TRBV28 and TRBJ2-7; 8 bases line up with TRBD1. Germline lookup yields CDR1 MDHEN and CDR2 SYDVKM. The CDR3 spans 12 residues. V was pared by 8 bases and J by 2 bases, with 2 bases of the junction left unmatched. This CDR3 is CASLGQAYEQYF. CDR3 sequence (DNA): TGTGCCAGCTTGGGACAGGCCTACGAGCAGTACTTC.

This clone has only one observation. The chain uses TRBV3-1 (or the pseudogene TRBV3-2) and TRBJ2-2; 9 positions agree with TRBD1. The CDR3 contains 14 residues. Germline trimming cut 4 bases from V and 5 bases from J; bases unmatched to any gene: 2. Germline CDR1 and CDR2: LGHDT and YNNKEL (reference sequence). CDR3 region: CASSPGQGTGELFF. The CDR3, as DNA: TGTGCCAGCAGCCCTGGACAGGGGACCGGGGAGCTGTTTTTT.

This chain joins TRBV2 and TRBJ1-2; D is ambiguous. Germline loops: CDR1 SNHLY, CDR2 FYNNEI. V lost 5 bases, J lost 3 bases, and 7 bases lay in between. The CDR3 extends over 12 amino acids. CDR3 in amino acids: CASSHRDYGYTF. In nucleotides, the CDR3 is TGTGCCAGCAGTCACCGGGACTATGGCTACACCTTC.

This chain joins TRBV5-1 and TRBJ1-1, with unresolved D. Germline values: CDR1 SGHRS, CDR2 YFSETQ. V lost 1 base and J 0 bases, leaving 7 bases between the germline ends. CDR3 size: 14 residues. The CDR3 bases are TGCGCCAGCAGCTTGCAGGCCCTGAACACTGAAGCTTTCTTT. Translated, it gives CASSLQALNTEAFF.

This clone came up once. CDR3 DNA sequence: TGTGCCAGCAGCACCGGACAGGTGGGGCCACTGAAGGCTTTCTTT. Translation: CASSTGQVGPLKAFF. The V and J genes are TRBV11-2 and TRBJ1-1; TRBD1 aligns across 7 bases. The V gene end was trimmed by 5 bases and the J gene end by 11 bases; junction bases not matched to a gene: 17. CDR3 size: 15 residues. Germline CDR1 reads SGHAT; CDR2 reads FQNNGV.

V gene TRBV24-1 combines with J gene TRBJ2-5; tentatively, D is TRBD1 (5 bases). Germline V gives CDR1 KGHDR, CDR2 SFDVKD. This CDR3 is 13 amino acids long. The V end was cut by 9 bases, the J end by 7 bases, with 17 bases between. CDR3 in amino acids: CATAQTQQGTQYF. CDR3 in DNA: TGTGCCACCGCTCAGACCCAGCAGGGGACCCAGTACTTC.

In DNA form, the CDR3 reads TGCGCCAGCAGCTTGTTCTCGACAGGGGGCTTGAACACTGAAGCTTTCTTT. Translated: CASSLFSTGGLNTEAFF. The rearrangement uses TRBV5-1 and TRBJ1-1, with 10 bases aligning to TRBD1. V gave up 1 base and J gave up 0 bases; unmatched junction bases: 6. The CDR3 runs to 17 residues. Per the germline V gene, CDR1 is SGHRS and CDR2 is YFSETQ.

The chain couples TRBV29-1 to TRBJ2-3; possible D gene TRBD1, 7 bases. The V and J ends lost 6 bases and 5 bases respectively, with 18 bases between them. The CDR3 is 14 residues long. CDR1 and CDR2 from the germline V gene are SQVTM and ANQGSEA. The CDR3, as DNA: TGCAGCGTATGGTCCAGGGGGAGGAAAGATACGCAGTATTTT. Protein product: CSVWSRGRKDTQYF.

This chain joins TRBV10-3 and TRBJ1-1; TRBD1 matches 9 bases. Germline V gives CDR1 ENHRY, CDR2 SYGVKD. Trimming at V came to 0 bases and at J to 1 base, leaving 3 bases not matched to a gene. The CDR3 covers 16 residues. CDR3 coding DNA: TGTGCCATCAGTGAGTCGATGGACAGGGGGAACACTGAAGCTTTCTTT. Amino acids: CAISESMDRGNTEAFF.

This clone has a single count. The rearrangement uses TRBV2 and TRBJ1-6; D is possibly TRBD1 (6 bases). The CDR3 consists of 15 residues. Germline V gives CDR1 SNHLY, CDR2 FYNNEI. V lost 6 bases and J lost 3, with 12 bases in between. Here the CDR3 DNA reads TGTGCCAGCAGGCCCCGGGACAACTATAATTCACCCCTCCACTTT. This gives the protein CASRPRDNYNSPLHF.

V is TRBV30 and J is TRBJ1-3, with D possibly TRBD1 on 6 matching bases. The CDR3 consists of 15 residues. CDR1 and CDR2 (germline): GTSNPN, SVGIG (reference sequence). Trimming cost V 2 bases and J 2 bases, with 13 bases left between them. The CDR3 DNA follows: TGTGCCTGGAGTAATGGGGGGGCTACTGGAAACACCATATATTTT. This sequence encodes CAWSNGGATGNTIYF.

The chain joins TRBV28 to TRBJ1-1; no firm D call. Germline CDR1 is MDHEN and CDR2 is SYDVKM. There are 17 residues in the CDR3. The V and J ends lost 4 bases and 6 bases respectively, with 24 bases between them. The CDR3 DNA reads as TGTGCCAGCAGTTCCCGCATTCTAGCAAAGGCCTCCGCTGAAGCTTTCTTT. This encodes CASSSRILAKASAEAFF.

This clone was recorded once. The sample carries other DNA sequences with the same CDR3. This sequence joins TRBV6-5 and TRBJ1-1, with D possibly being TRBD1 (5 bases). CDR1 is MNHEY, CDR2 SVGAGI, per germline. Trimming stripped 2 bases from V and 3 bases from J, with 10 bases between. The CDR3 is 14 residues long. The CDR3 loop is CASSYRGGDTEAFF. Written as DNA, the CDR3 is TGTGCCAGCAGTTACCGGGGCGGGGACACTGAAGCTTTCTTT.

The chain has TRBV5-1 and TRBJ1-2; D might be TRBD1 (5 bases). The CDR3 totals 16 residues. The germline V and J ends were trimmed by 0 bases and 0 bases, with 12 bases remaining between them. Germline V CDR1 and CDR2: SGHRS, YFSETQ. The CDR3 region is CASSLASGPTNYGYTF. The CDR3 DNA reads as TGCGCCAGCAGCTTGGCGTCAGGGCCCACTAACTATGGCTACACCTTC.

The gene calls are TRBV24-1 and TRBJ1-6; D is unclear. Germline V gives CDR1 KGHDR, CDR2 SFDVKD. The CDR3 runs to 12 residues. V was pared by 7 bases and J by 13 bases, with 13 bases between. Written as DNA, the CDR3 is TGTGCCACCAGCGATCTTGCGAGGCCCCTCCACTTT. Amino acids: CATSDLARPLHF.

The rearrangement uses TRBV12-3 or TRBV12-4 and TRBJ2-5; D is possibly TRBD2 (6 bases). The CDR3 extends over 13 amino acids. The V end was cut by 7 bases, the J end by 5 bases, with 14 bases between. The chain's CDR3 is CASKIWGVETQYF. The CDR3 DNA is TGTGCCAGCAAAATTTGGGGGGTGGAGACCCAGTACTTC.

V is TRBV28 and J is TRBJ2-7; TRBD1 agrees at 7 bases. Germline V CDR1 and CDR2: MDHEN, SYDVKM. V lost 1 base and J lost 2; bases outside the gene matches: 2. This CDR3 has 14 residues. The CDR3 loop is CASSLYRGPYEQYF. The CDR3 DNA sequence: TGTGCCAGCAGTTTATACAGGGGTCCCTACGAGCAGTACTTC.

CDR3 protein: CASSQSTGGLGNTIYF. As DNA, the CDR3 is TGTGCCAGCAGCCAATCGACGGGAGGTCTTGGAAACACCATATATTTT. This chain joins TRBV16 and TRBJ1-3; D remains unclear. V lost 0 bases to trimming and J lost 3 bases, with 12 bases between them. This CDR3 is 16 amino acids long. The germline gives CDR1 KGHSY, CDR2 FQNENV.

In this sample, this clone turned up a few times. The chain combines TRBV20-1 with TRBJ2-1; 7 bases line up with TRBD2. V dropped 3 bases and J dropped 2; count of bases not matched to a gene: 4. Looked up from germline, CDR1 is DFQATT and CDR2 is SNEGSKA (reference sequence). The CDR3 has 14 amino acids. In DNA, the CDR3 is TGCAGTGCTAGTGGGGAGGGAACCTACAATGAGCAGTTCTTC. Amino acid sequence: CSASGEGTYNEQFF.

The rearrangement uses TRBV5-6 and TRBJ1-3; the match to TRBD1 covers 9 bases. V dropped 4 bases and J dropped 9; count of bases not matched to a gene: 14. The CDR3 is 16 residues long. The V gene's germline CDR1 is SGHDT and CDR2 YYEEEE. The DNA of the CDR3 is TGTGCCAGCAGCCTATCTCCGACAGGGGGAGTCGGCACCATATATTTT. Protein product: CASSLSPTGGVGTIYF.

V gene TRBV2 combines with J gene TRBJ2-5; D is possibly TRBD2 (5 bases). This CDR3 is 11 amino acids long. Germline V gene data show CDR1 as SNHLY and CDR2 as FYNNEI. CDR3 nucleotide sequence: TGTGTCAATCGGGATGGGGAGACCCAGTACTTC. Protein product: CVNRDGETQYF.

This clone was seen a single time. This sequence joins TRBV7-2 and TRBJ1-5; D gene uncertain. The CDR3 spans 15 residues. Looked up from germline, CDR1 is SGHTA and CDR2 is FQGNSA. V was trimmed by 1 base and J by 0 bases, leaving 7 bases between them. DNA of the CDR3: TGTGCCAGCAGCTTAGAGCTGTATAGCAATCAGCCCCAGCATTTT. Protein sequence: CASSLELYSNQPQHF.

The rearrangement uses TRBV14 and TRBJ2-3; 8 bases line up with TRBD2. The ends lost 4 bases at V and 2 bases at J; junction bases unmatched: 5. Germline values: CDR1 SGHDN, CDR2 FVKESK. The CDR3 is made up of 15 amino acids. As DNA, the CDR3 is TGTGCCAGCAGCCCTATCGGACTAGCCACAGATACGCAGTATTTT. It specifies CASSPIGLATDTQYF.

The CDR3 spells CASDRGQGNEQYF. CDR3 nucleotide sequence: TGTGCCAGCGATAGGGGACAGGGTAACGAGCAGTACTTC. The chain links TRBV11-2 to TRBJ2-7; 9 positions agree with TRBD1. Per germline, CDR1 SGHAT and CDR2 FQNNGV. The CDR3 loop spans 13 amino acids. V was pared by 8 bases and J by 5 bases, with 7 bases of the junction left unmatched.

The sample holds a few counts of this clone. The chain joins TRBV10-2 to TRBJ2-5, with D possibly TRBD1 on 6 matching bases. The CDR3 totals 16 residues. Germline CDR1 and CDR2: WSHSY and SAAADI. Trimming removed 7 bases from V and 6 bases from J, with 24 bases in between. This chain's CDR3 is CASTNPRDTGRQTQYF. The CDR3, as DNA: TGCGCCAGCACTAATCCCCGGGACACCGGTCGACAGACCCAGTACTTC.

The chain has TRBV11-2 and TRBJ2-2, with 7 bases matching TRBD2. CDR3 length: 13 amino acids. CDR1 and CDR2 from the germline V gene are SGHAT and FQNNGV. With V trimmed by 5 bases and J by 7 bases, 4 bases remained unmatched. The CDR3 DNA is TGTGCCAGCAGCCTAGCGGAGGTCGGGGAGCTGTTTTTT. It translates to CASSLAEVGELFF.

The chain combines TRBV5-1 with TRBJ2-1, with D perhaps matching TRBD2 (5 bases). This CDR3 is 16 amino acids long. The V end lost 1 base, the J end lost 8 bases, and 19 bases lay between the germline ends. Germline-derived CDR1 and CDR2 are SGHRS and YFSETQ. CDR3 sequence reads: CASSLNDFVGDYEQFF. Written as DNA, the CDR3 is TGCGCCAGCAGCTTGAATGATTTTGTCGGGGATTATGAGCAGTTCTTC. Supplemented by reference TRBV5-1 and TRBJ2-1, the full variable domain reads KAGVTQTPRYLIKTRGQQVTLSCSPISGHRSVSWYQQTPGQGLQFLFEYFSETQRNKGNFPGRFSGRQFSNSRSEMNVSTLELGDSALYLCASSLNDFVGDYEQFFGPGTRLTVL.